These 27 T cell receptor beta chains originate from one sample sequenced in a study of immune evolution from preneoplasia to lung adenocarcinoma. Libraries were prepared by immunoSEQ multiplex PCR; TCRdb keeps only in-frame clonotypes and omits some of them. The sample lists around 8,000 clones, 81% occurring once. Sequencing was carried out using FFPE invasive lung adenocarcinoma tissue. These receptors all stem from a person aged 45 to 59 with lung adenocarcinoma.

The chain carries TRBV11-2 and TRBJ1-3; no definite D call. Germline CDR1 is SGHAT and CDR2 is FQNNGV. The CDR3 sequence is 13 residues long. V shed 1 base and J shed 4 bases, with 5 bases lying between them. The CDR3 loop reads CASSLVRGNTIYF. The CDR3 bases are TGTGCCAGCAGCTTAGTTCGCGGAAACACCATATATTTT.

This sequence joins TRBV7-6 and TRBJ2-2; D not resolved. V lost 2 bases to trimming and J lost 7 bases, with 8 bases between them. CDR3 length: 13 amino acids. The germline gives CDR1 SGHVS, CDR2 FNYEAQ. CDR3 nucleotides: TGTGCCAGCAGCTTACGGATAGTCGGGGAGCTGTTTTTT. Amino acids: CASSLRIVGELFF.

This chain links TRBV4-2 with TRBJ2-1, with TRBD1 identical over 10 bases. The ends lost 0 bases at V and 7 bases at J; junction bases unmatched: 6. Germline V gene sequence: CDR1 LGHNA, CDR2 YNFKEQ. The CDR3 has 16 amino acids. CDR3 amino acids: CASSQDGTGDVNEQFF. DNA for the CDR3: TGTGCCAGCAGCCAAGATGGGACAGGGGATGTAAATGAGCAGTTCTTC.

The chain uses TRBV6-6 and TRBJ2-7; D gene unclear. Germline V gene lookup returns CDR1 MNHNY and CDR2 SVGAGI (reference sequence). The CDR3 extends over 12 amino acids. Trimming cost V 6 bases and J 3 bases, with 9 bases left between them. This CDR3 reads CASSRHGYEQYF. CDR3 coding DNA: TGTGCCAGCAGCCGCCACGGCTACGAGCAGTACTTC.

This clone was seen a single time. The V gene is TRBV9, the J gene TRBJ1-2; D perhaps matches TRBD1 (5 bases). This CDR3 is built from 13 residues. Germline V gene data show CDR1 as SGDLS and CDR2 as YYNGEE. With 0 bases removed from V and 8 bases from J, the gap between germline ends came to 11 bases. CDR3 sequence reads: CASSVDGGDGYTF. CDR3 in DNA: TGTGCCAGCAGCGTAGATGGAGGGGACGGCTACACCTTC.

The chain is built from TRBV5-6 and TRBJ2-7; 7 positions match TRBD1. This CDR3 contains 15 residues. Germline V gives CDR1 SGHDT, CDR2 YYEEEE. Trimming cost V 4 bases and J 3 bases; bases outside gene matches: 10. The CDR3 DNA follows: TGTGCCAGCAGCCAAGACAGGGTGTACGTCTACGAGCAGTACTTC. Translation gives CASSQDRVYVYEQYF.

The rearrangement uses TRBV7-2 and TRBJ2-7; D perhaps matches TRBD1 (6 bases). This CDR3 comprises 13 residues. Per the germline V gene, CDR1 is SGHTA and CDR2 is FQGNSA. The V end was cut by 2 bases, the J end by 7 bases, with 12 bases between. CDR3 nucleotides: TGTGCCAGCAGCTTATTGTCAGGGGAGGAGCAGTACTTC. Protein: CASSLLSGEEQYF.

Regarding this clone: Within the sample, other DNA sequences also encode this same CDR3. This chain links TRBV30 with TRBJ1-2; TRBD1 aligns across 7 bases. With 0 bases clipped from V and 2 bases from J, the junction kept 6 bases outside the gene matches. The CDR3 extends over 15 amino acids. Germline V CDR1 and CDR2: GTSNPN, SVGIG (reference sequence). The CDR3 reads CAWSVSRGGNYGYTF. As DNA, the CDR3 is TGTGCCTGGAGTGTAAGCAGGGGGGGGAACTATGGCTACACCTTC.

The chain has TRBV18 and TRBJ1-1; D ambiguous. The CDR3 has 12 amino acids. From germline, CDR1 is KGHSH and CDR2 LQKENI. V lost 2 bases and J 4 bases, leaving 5 bases between the germline ends. CDR3 in amino acids: CASSPESTEAFF. CDR3 coding DNA: TGTGCCAGCTCACCAGAGAGCACTGAAGCTTTCTTT.

This clone was seen only once. V is TRBV2 and J is TRBJ1-4, with a possible D match to TRBD1 (5 bases). V lost 5 bases to trimming and J lost 8 bases, with 15 bases between them. Per germline, CDR1 SNHLY and CDR2 FYNNEI. CDR3 length: 14 amino acids. The CDR3 region is CASSLTGRREKLFF. DNA for the CDR3: TGTGCCAGCAGTCTTACAGGACGAAGGGAAAAACTGTTTTTT.

The rearrangement uses TRBV19 and TRBJ1-2; a weak D match, TRBD1 (5 bases). V lost 5 bases, J lost 3 bases, and 16 bases lay in between. CDR3 length: 15 amino acids. Germline V gene data show CDR1 as LNHDA and CDR2 as SQIVND (reference sequence). This CDR3 is CASSPHPQEYYGYTF. The CDR3 DNA sequence: TGTGCCAGTAGTCCCCACCCACAGGAGTACTATGGCTACACCTTC.

By proportion, this clone is medium-sized. CDR3 nucleotide sequence: TGCGCCAGCAGCTTGGATGGGGACACAAATCAGCCCCAGCATTTT. Translating it yields CASSLDGDTNQPQHF. The chain couples TRBV5-1 to TRBJ1-5; D possibly corresponds to TRBD1 (6 bases). The V and J ends lost 0 bases and 4 bases respectively, with 11 bases between them. There are 15 residues in the CDR3. Germline V gives CDR1 SGHRS, CDR2 YFSETQ.

This clone has a single count. The J gene is TRBJ1-1, the V gene TRBV5-1; the match to TRBD1 covers 7 bases. CDR1 and CDR2 from the germline V gene are SGHRS and YFSETQ. Losses at the gene ends were 1 base for V and 1 base for J; bases not matched to a gene: 7. This CDR3 is 16 amino acids long. CDR3 coding DNA: TGCGCCAGCAGCTTGTTGGGACAGTGGCCGAACACTGAAGCTTTCTTT. Residues: CASSLLGQWPNTEAFF.

This chain links TRBV2 with TRBJ2-1; D possibly corresponds to TRBD1 (5 bases). Germline CDR1 SNHLY, CDR2 FYNNEI. The ends were cut back, 2 bases at V and 4 bases at J, with 9 bases in the middle. There are 14 residues in the CDR3. For the CDR3, the DNA is TGTGCCAGCAGTGAACGGCCAGGGTACAATGAGCAGTTCTTC. This gives the protein CASSERPGYNEQFF. The full variable domain, with the rest looked up from reference TRBV2 and TRBJ2-1, is EPEVTQTPSHQVTQMGQEVILRCVPISNHLYFYWYRQILGQKVEFLVSFYNNEISEKSEIFDDQFSVERPDGSNFTLKIRSTKLEDSAMYFCASSERPGYNEQFFGPGTRLTVL.

V and J are TRBV2 and TRBJ1-4; tentatively, D is TRBD1 (6 bases). Looked up from germline, CDR1 is SNHLY and CDR2 is FYNNEI. Trimming cost V 6 bases and J 4 bases, with 21 bases left between them. CDR3 length: 17 amino acids. This CDR3 reads CASSTGQSQHFNEKLFF. CDR3 bases: TGTGCCAGCAGCACCGGACAGTCGCAACATTTTAATGAAAAACTGTTTTTT.

The chain links TRBV18 to TRBJ2-7; maybe TRBD2 (6 bases). V lost 2 bases, J lost 4 bases, and 12 bases lay in between. The CDR3 consists of 14 residues. Germline values: CDR1 KGHSH, CDR2 LQKENI. CDR3 DNA: TGTGCCAGCTCACCAGCGGGAACGAGGTACGAGCAGTACTTC. It yields the protein CASSPAGTRYEQYF.

The chain couples TRBV5-4 to TRBJ1-3, with D unclear. Trimming took off 0 bases at V and 1 base at J, with 8 bases between the two ends. The length of the CDR3 is 15 residues. The germline V gene encodes CDR1 SGHNT and CDR2 YYREEE (reference sequence). CDR3 in DNA: TGTGCCAGCAGCTTGGGAGGCCCTTCTGGAAACACCATATATTTT. Its translation is CASSLGGPSGNTIYF.

J is TRBJ2-2 and V is TRBV19, with unresolved D. Deletions cut 6 bases from V and 3 bases from J, with 14 bases between. The CDR3 is 15 residues long. Per the germline V gene, CDR1 is LNHDA and CDR2 is SQIVND (reference sequence). CDR3 protein: CASRLNIGDTGELFF. The CDR3, as DNA: TGTGCCAGTAGATTAAATATTGGGGACACCGGGGAGCTGTTTTTT.

This clone is labeled large. The chain recombines TRBV25-1 with TRBJ1-3; TRBD1 might be the D (6 bases). Trimming cost V 7 bases and J 8 bases, with 9 bases left between them. The CDR3 has 11 residues. Germline-derived CDR1 and CDR2 are MGHDK and SYGVNS. The CDR3 DNA follows: TGTGCCAGCACCGCAGGGGACACCATATATTTT. It yields the protein CASTAGDTIYF.

This sequence joins TRBV11-2 and TRBJ2-7; 10 bases agree with TRBD2. The CDR3 has 15 residues. CDR1 SGHAT and CDR2 FQNNGV come from the germline V gene. J gave up 2 bases and V 1 base, and 2 bases lay outside the gene matches. In DNA, the CDR3 is TGTGCCAGCAGCTTAGCAGCGGGAGGGCCCTACGAGCAGTACTTC. The encoded protein is CASSLAAGGPYEQYF.

This chain links TRBV18 with TRBJ2-7, with TRBD1 matching over 7 bases. CDR3 length: 12 amino acids. V lost 5 bases and J lost 6; bases outside the gene matches: 4. Germline CDR1 and CDR2: KGHSH and LQKENI. The CDR3: CASSSTGFEQYF. In nucleotides, the CDR3 is TGTGCCAGCTCATCGACAGGGTTCGAGCAGTACTTC.

This chain connects TRBV11-1 to TRBJ2-3, with D tentatively TRBD2 (6 bases). The CDR3 has 16 residues. V lost 2 bases, J lost 0 bases, and 12 bases lay in between. Germline loops: CDR1 SGHAT, CDR2 FQDESV (reference sequence). The DNA for the CDR3 is TGTGCCAGCAGCTTACCCTCCGCGGGAAGCACAGATACGCAGTATTTT. This encodes CASSLPSAGSTDTQYF.

V gene TRBV30 combines with J gene TRBJ1-1; 7 bases are shared with TRBD1. Germline V gene data show CDR1 as GTSNPN and CDR2 as SVGIG (reference sequence). Losses at the gene ends were 4 bases for V and 1 base for J; bases not matched to a gene: 3. CDR3 size: 13 residues. The CDR3 bases are TGTGCCTGGACCGGGACAGCGAACACTGAAGCTTTCTTT. Residues: CAWTGTANTEAFF.

This sequence joins TRBV5-1 and TRBJ1-5, with D unresolved. V was clipped by 0 bases and J by 4 bases, with 8 bases between them. The CDR3 is made up of 14 amino acids. Looked up from germline, CDR1 is SGHRS and CDR2 is YFSETQ. The chain's CDR3 is CASSLDFLNQPQHF. CDR3 sequence (DNA): TGCGCCAGCAGCTTGGATTTTCTTAATCAGCCCCAGCATTTT. The full variable domain, in which reference TRBV5-1 and TRBJ1-5 provide the parts outside the CDR3, is KAGVTQTPRYLIKTRGQQVTLSCSPISGHRSVSWYQQTPGQGLQFLFEYFSETQRNKGNFPGRFSGRQFSNSRSEMNVSTLELGDSALYLCASSLDFLNQPQHFGDGTRLSIL.

The V and J genes are TRBV30 and TRBJ1-3; D uncertain. This CDR3 is 16 amino acids long. The V gene lost 3 bases and the J gene lost 0 bases, with 15 bases spanning the gap. CDR1 and CDR2 from the germline V gene are GTSNPN and SVGIG (reference sequence). This chain's CDR3 is CAWRKGIISSGNTIYF. DNA for the CDR3: TGTGCCTGGAGGAAAGGGATCATATCCTCTGGAAACACCATATATTTT.

This chain joins TRBV10-3 and TRBJ1-1; TRBD1 might be the D (5 bases). The CDR3 is 13 amino acids. The V gene's germline CDR1 is ENHRY and CDR2 SYGVKD. V was cut by 4 bases and J by 5 bases, with 11 bases left in between. CDR3 bases: TGTGCCATCAGTGCGCAGGGAGAAACTGAAGCTTTCTTT. Its translation is CAISAQGETEAFF.

The rearrangement links TRBV11-1 to TRBJ1-2; 8 bases are a match to TRBD1. The CDR3 is 13 residues long. The germline V gene has CDR1 SGHAT and CDR2 FQDESV (reference sequence). Losses at the gene ends were 4 bases for V and 6 bases for J; bases not matched to a gene: 4. CDR3 bases: TGTGCCAGCAGCTACAGACAGGGGAATGGCTACACCTTC. This sequence encodes CASSYRQGNGYTF.